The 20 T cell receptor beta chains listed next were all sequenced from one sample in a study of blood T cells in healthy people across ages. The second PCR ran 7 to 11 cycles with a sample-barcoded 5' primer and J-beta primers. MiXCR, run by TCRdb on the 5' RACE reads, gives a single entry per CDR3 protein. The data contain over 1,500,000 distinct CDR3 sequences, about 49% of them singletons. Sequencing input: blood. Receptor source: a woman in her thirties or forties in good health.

Here the CDR3 reads CATSRTASGVNNEQYF. The CDR3 DNA reads TGTGCCACCAGCCGGACGGCTAGCGGGGTAAACAATGAGCAGTACTTC. This chain connects TRBV15 to TRBJ2-4, with TRBD2 matching over 9 bases. The junction had 18 bases not matched to a gene; V was cut back by 5 bases and J by 13 bases. The CDR3 contains 16 residues. Germline CDR1 reads LNHNV; CDR2 reads YYDKDF (reference sequence).

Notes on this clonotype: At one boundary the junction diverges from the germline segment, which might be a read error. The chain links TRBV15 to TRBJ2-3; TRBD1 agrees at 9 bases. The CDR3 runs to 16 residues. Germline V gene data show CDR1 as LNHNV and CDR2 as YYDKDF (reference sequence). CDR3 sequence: CATRRGRTGGTDTQYF. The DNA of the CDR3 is TGTGCCACCAGGAGAGGCCGGACAGGGGGCACAGATACGCAGTATTTT.

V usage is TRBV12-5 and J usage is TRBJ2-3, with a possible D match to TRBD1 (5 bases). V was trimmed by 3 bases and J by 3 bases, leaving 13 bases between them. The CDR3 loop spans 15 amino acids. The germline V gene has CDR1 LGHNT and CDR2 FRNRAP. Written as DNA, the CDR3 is TGTGCTAGTGGTTTTTCAGGGCATAGTACAGATACGCAGTATTTT. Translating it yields CASGFSGHSTDTQYF.

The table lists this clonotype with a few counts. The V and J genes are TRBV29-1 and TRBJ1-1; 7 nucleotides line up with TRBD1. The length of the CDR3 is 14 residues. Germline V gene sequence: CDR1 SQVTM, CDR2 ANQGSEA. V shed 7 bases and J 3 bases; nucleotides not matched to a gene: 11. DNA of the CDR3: TGCAGCGGTCAGGTCAGGGGGGTAGACACTGAAGCTTTCTTT. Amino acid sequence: CSGQVRGVDTEAFF. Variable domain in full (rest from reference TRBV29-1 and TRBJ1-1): SAVISQKPSRDICQRGTSLTIQCQVDSQVTMMFWYRQQPGQSLTLIATANQGSEATYESGFVIDKFPISRPNLTFSTLTVSNMSPEDSSIYLCSGQVRGVDTEAFFGQGTRLTVV.

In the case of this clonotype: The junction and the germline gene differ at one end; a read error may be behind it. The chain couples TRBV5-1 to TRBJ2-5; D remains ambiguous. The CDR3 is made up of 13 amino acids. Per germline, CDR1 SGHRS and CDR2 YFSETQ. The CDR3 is CAGSWQRQETQYF. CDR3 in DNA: TGCGCCGGCAGCTGGCAGAGGCAAGAGACCCAGTACTTC.

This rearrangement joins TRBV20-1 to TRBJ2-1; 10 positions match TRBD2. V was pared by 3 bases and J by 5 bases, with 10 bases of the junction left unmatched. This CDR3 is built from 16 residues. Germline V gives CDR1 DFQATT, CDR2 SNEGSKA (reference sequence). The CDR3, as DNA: TGCAGTGCTAGTCGGCAAGCGGGGGGGCCCCACAATGAGCAGTTCTTC. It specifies CSASRQAGGPHNEQFF.

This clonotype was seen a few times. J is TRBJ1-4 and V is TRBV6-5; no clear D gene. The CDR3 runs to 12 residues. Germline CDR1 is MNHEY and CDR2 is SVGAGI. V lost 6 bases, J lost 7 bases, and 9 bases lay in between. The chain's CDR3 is CASRHPGEKLFF. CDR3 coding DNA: TGTGCCAGCAGGCATCCCGGTGAAAAACTGTTTTTT.

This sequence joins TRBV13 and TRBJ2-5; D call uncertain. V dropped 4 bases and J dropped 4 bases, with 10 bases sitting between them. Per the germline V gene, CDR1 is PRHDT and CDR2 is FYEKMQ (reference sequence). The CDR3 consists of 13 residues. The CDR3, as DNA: TGTGCCAGCAGCTGGAATAGGGTAGAGACCCAGTACTTC. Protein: CASSWNRVETQYF.

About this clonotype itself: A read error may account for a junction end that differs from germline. CDR3 residues: CASSKNGDNKQFF. The CDR3 DNA follows: TGTGCCAGCTCAAAGAACGGGGACAATAAGCAGTTCTTC. The V call is TRBV18, the J call TRBJ2-1; tentative D call: TRBD1 (6 bases). This CDR3 region has 13 residues. Germline loops: CDR1 KGHSH, CDR2 LQKENI. The full variable domain, rest sourced from reference TRBV18 and TRBJ2-1, is NAGVMQNPRHLVRRRGQEARLRCSPMKGHSHVYWYRQLPEEGLKFMVYLQKENIIDESGMPKERFSAEFPKEGPSILRIQQVVRGDSAAYFCASSKNGDNKQFFGPGTRLTVL.

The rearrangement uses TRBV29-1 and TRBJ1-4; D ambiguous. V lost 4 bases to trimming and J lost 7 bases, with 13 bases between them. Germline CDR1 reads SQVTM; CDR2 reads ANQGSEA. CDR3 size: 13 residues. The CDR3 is CSVVWEPFEKLFF. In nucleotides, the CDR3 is TGCAGCGTTGTCTGGGAACCTTTTGAAAAACTGTTTTTT. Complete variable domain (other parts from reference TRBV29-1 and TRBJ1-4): SAVISQKPSRDICQRGTSLTIQCQVDSQVTMMFWYRQQPGQSLTLIATANQGSEATYESGFVIDKFPISRPNLTFSTLTVSNMSPEDSSIYLCSVVWEPFEKLFFGSGTQLSVL.

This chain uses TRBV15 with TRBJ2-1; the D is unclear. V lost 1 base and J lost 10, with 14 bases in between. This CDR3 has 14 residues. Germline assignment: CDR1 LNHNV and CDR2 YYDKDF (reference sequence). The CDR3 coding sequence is TGTGCCACCAGCAGAGTGGGATCGTCGGAAGAGCAGTTCTTC. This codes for CATSRVGSSEEQFF.

In DNA form, the CDR3 reads TGTGCCAGCAGCTTGGACTCATGGACGGCTAACTATGGCTACACCTTC. Its protein product is CASSLDSWTANYGYTF. V is TRBV5-5 and J is TRBJ1-2; D not certain. CDR1 and CDR2 (germline): SGHKS, YYEKEE (reference sequence). The CDR3 loop spans 16 amino acids. Trimming pared 0 bases from V and 0 bases from J, leaving 12 bases between.

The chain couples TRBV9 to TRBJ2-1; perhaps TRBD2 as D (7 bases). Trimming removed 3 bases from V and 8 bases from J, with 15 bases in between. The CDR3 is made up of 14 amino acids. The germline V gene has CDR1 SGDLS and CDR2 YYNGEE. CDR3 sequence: CASSGTNGGHEQFF. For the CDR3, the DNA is TGTGCCAGCAGCGGGACCAACGGGGGGCATGAGCAGTTCTTC.

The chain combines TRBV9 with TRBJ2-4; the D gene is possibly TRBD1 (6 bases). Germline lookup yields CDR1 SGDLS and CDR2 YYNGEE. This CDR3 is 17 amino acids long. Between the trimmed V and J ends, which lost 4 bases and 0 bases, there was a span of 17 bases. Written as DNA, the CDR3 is TGTGCCAGCAGCCCAGACGGGGACACCCTAGCCAAAAACATTCAGTACTTC. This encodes CASSPDGDTLAKNIQYF.

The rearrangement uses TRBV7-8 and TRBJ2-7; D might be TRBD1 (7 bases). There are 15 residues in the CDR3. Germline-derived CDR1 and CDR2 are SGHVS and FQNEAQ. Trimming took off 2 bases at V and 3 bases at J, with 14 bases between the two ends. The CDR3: CASSLKAGGIYEQYF. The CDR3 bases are TGTGCCAGCAGCTTAAAGGCAGGGGGGATCTACGAGCAGTACTTC.

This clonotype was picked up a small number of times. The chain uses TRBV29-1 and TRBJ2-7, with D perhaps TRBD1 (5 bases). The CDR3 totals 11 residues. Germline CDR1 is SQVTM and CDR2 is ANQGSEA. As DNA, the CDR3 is TGCAGGGACATAGAAGCCCACGAGCAGTACTTC. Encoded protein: CRDIEAHEQYF.

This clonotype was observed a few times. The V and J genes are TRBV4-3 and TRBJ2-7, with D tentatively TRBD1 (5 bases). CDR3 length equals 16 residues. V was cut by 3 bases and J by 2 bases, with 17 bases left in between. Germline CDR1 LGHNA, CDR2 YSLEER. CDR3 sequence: CASSHLVPTGTYEQYF. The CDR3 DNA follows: TGCGCCAGCAGCCACCTCGTGCCAACAGGAACCTACGAGCAGTACTTC.

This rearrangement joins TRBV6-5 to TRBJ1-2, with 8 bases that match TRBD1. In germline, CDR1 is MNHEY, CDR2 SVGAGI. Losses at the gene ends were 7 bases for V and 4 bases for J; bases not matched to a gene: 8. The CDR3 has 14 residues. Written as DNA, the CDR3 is TGTGCCAGCACACCCAGGGGGCTGGTCTATGGCTACACCTTC. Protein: CASTPRGLVYGYTF.

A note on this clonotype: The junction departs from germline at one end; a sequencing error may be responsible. CDR3 residues: CASSVDSGGYEQYF. CDR3 in DNA: TGTGCCAGCAGTGTAGATAGCGGGGGTTACGAGCAGTACTTC. The chain links TRBV9 to TRBJ2-4; 9 bases are shared with TRBD2. The end of the DNA fits TRBJ2-7 better, so the J call may be wrong. CDR3 length: 14 amino acids. The V gene's germline CDR1 is SGDLS and CDR2 YYNGEE.

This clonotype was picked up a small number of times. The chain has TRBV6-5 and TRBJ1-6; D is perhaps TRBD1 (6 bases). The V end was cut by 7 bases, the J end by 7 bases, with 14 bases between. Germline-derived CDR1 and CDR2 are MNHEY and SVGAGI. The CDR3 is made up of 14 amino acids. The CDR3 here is CASTGLGANSPLHF. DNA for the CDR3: TGTGCCAGCACCGGGTTGGGGGCGAATTCACCCCTCCACTTT.